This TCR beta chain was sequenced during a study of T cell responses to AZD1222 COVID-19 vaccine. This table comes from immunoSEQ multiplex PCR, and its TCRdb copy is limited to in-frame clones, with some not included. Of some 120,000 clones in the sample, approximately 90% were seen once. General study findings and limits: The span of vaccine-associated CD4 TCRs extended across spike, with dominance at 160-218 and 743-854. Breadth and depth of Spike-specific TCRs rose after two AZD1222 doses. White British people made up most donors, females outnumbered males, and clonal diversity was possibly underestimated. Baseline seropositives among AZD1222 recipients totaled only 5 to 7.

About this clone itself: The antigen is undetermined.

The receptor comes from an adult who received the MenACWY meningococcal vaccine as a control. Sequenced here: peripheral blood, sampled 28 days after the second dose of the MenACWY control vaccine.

This CDR3 reads CSVEPLGVGTQETQYF. The CDR3 bases are TGCAGCGTTGAACCTCTCGGGGTGGGGACCCAAGAGACCCAGTACTTC. The rearrangement uses TRBV29-1 and TRBJ2-5; TRBD1 or TRBD2 may be the D gene (5 bases each). This CDR3 contains 16 residues. Trimming took off 2 bases at V and 1 base at J, with 17 bases between the two ends. The germline V gene encodes CDR1 SQVTM and CDR2 ANQGSEA.